Sequencing of this T cell receptor beta chain was carried out in a study of blood T cell repertoires in COVID-19. Study in general: Acute-phase and convalescent COVID-19 samples originated in the United States, Italy and Spain.

The CDR3 has 16 amino acids. Germline V gene lookup returns CDR1 SGHRS and CDR2 YFSETQ. Trimming removed 0 bases at V and 2 bases at J, with 11 bases between. In the original analysis: Amplifying reference gene primers gave estimates of nucleated cell counts. Only in-frame clones appear in the TCRdb table, and some are missing; sequencing was by immunoSEQ multiplex PCR. V and J calls and clone size follow that table, whereas D and trimming were derived from the DNA. The sample yields about 240,000 clones, about four fifths seen once. The source is a woman of 80 years or more with acute or convalescent COVID-19. V gene TRBV5-1 combines with J gene TRBJ2-2, with D possibly matching TRBD2 (7 bases). Material for sequencing was peripheral blood. DNA of the CDR3: TGCGCCAGCAGCTTGGTCCCGGGGGGCAACACCGGGGAGCTGTTTTTT. Translating gives CASSLVPGGNTGELFF.